This TCR beta chain is drawn from a study of regulatory T cells in long-lasting Graves disease (dated by TCRdb to the early 2020s). Study-wide context: Newly diagnosed Graves' disease patients had taken antithyroid drugs for less than 3 months. The study was conducted in China and was registered as a clinical trial. A total of about 33 samples underwent TCR sequencing, from about 13 patients with persistent Graves' disease and roughly 20 patients with newly diagnosed Graves' disease. Peripheral blood TCR sequencing and RNA sequencing compared persistent Graves' disease patients with newly diagnosed Graves' disease patients. Overall study results and their limits: Compared with newly diagnosed patients, persistent Graves' disease patients had lower TCR Shannon entropy and fewer highly expanded clones, which suggests clonal expansion. Sequencing and analysis were restricted to the TCR beta chain. Patients with persistent disease shared more public clonotypes (approximately 2,500) than newly diagnosed patients did (more than 900). The authors acknowledged the small sample size as a limitation that may reduce accuracy. The study examined only peripheral blood because the primary lesion, thyroid tissue, could not be accessed.

The intended sense of this specimen's time point label: newly diagnosed GD, antithyroid drugs for less than 3 months. For both TCR sequencing and RNA sequencing, RNA was extracted from PBMCs in TRIzol. The diagnosis of Graves' disease was made according to American Thyroid Association guidelines. Recruitment of patients was carried out at an endocrinology department in Xi'an, China. Each patient gave approximately 10 milliliters of peripheral blood, collected in an EDTA anticoagulant tube. Ficoll Paque Plus density gradient separation was used to isolate PBMCs, and no additional T cell sorting was done. An Agilent 2100 Bioanalyzer and agarose gel were used to assess RNA quality, and a NanoDrop 2000 was used to measure RNA concentration. Receptor amplification or capture employed multiplex PCR. Sequenced using an Illumina HiSeq 4000. To build TCR beta libraries, CDR3 regions were amplified by Arm-PCR using iRepertoire HTBI primers. Gel purification was performed on PCR products prior to sequencing. In the paper's pipeline: Across samples, around 62 TRBV and roughly 13 TRBJ segments were identified and used for gene usage analysis of CDR3 amino acid clonotypes. COPE and FqMerger were used to merge the filtered high-quality paired reads into contigs. BLAST was used to align contigs to the IMGT TRBV, TRBD and TRBJ reference genes, and CDR3 was defined following IMGT. Any clonotype with a frequency above 0.1% was classified as a highly expanded clone. Shannon entropy served as the measure of repertoire diversity, while the Gini coefficient captured V-J evenness. Clonotypes shared by more than one individual were considered public. The raw public reads went through TCRdb reprocessing: fastp at Q25, MiXCR clone calling, in-frame beta chains kept. All rows with the same CDR3 protein become a single entry with the most common DNA and genes. The V and J calls reflect TCRdb's pipeline rather than the authors' work. The sample has 410,000 or so distinct CDR3 sequences on record, 15% of them singletons. The top ten constitute over 15% of the sample.

Concerning this clonotype: This receptor's antigen is unknown. Within one base of it there is no much larger clone, and no base qualities were kept.

These data are also associated with another study on T cells in Graves' hyperthyroidism and ophthalmopathy. In that second paper, the authors write: A patient counted as having stable Graves' hyperthyroidism if no progression to ophthalmopathy occurred over 18 months of follow-up. Hyperthyroidism patients were newly diagnosed, with disease duration under 2 months, and aged 18 to 65 years. Exclusion was applied to patients with uncontrolled infections, other autoimmune diseases, pregnancy or lactation. Diagnoses were based on clinical symptoms, serum thyroxine and TRAb, thyroid ultrasound and orbital computed tomography. The first round of RT-PCR for the TCR CDR3 was performed with the HTBI primer set and the Qiagen OneStep RT-PCR kit. Most expanded thyroid clonotypes (frequency above 0.001) were also detected in blood, suggesting blood repertoires may reflect thyroid immune responses. In cross-validation, a model built on a 13 V-J signature told ophthalmopathy apart from stable hyperthyroidism with 85% to 90% sensitivity and 81% to 82% specificity, and in testing the same model reached 80%/75%. During validation, the model predicted progression to ophthalmopathy a median of around 6 months ahead of onset, with roughly 65% sensitivity and 72% to 80% specificity. TCR V-J signatures able to tell the groups apart were searched for in a discovery cohort of 90 to 100 patients, of whom fewer than 45 had Graves' ophthalmopathy and roughly 57 had stable Graves' hyperthyroidism. Prospective prediction of ophthalmopathy was tested in an independent validation cohort of fewer than 20 hyperthyroidism patients and 17 patients who later progressed to ophthalmopathy. The approximately 100 discovery patients were randomly divided into training and test sets at a 7:3 ratio. In addition, the study compared T-cell repertoires in thyroid tissue and in blood from 6 or 7 Graves' hyperthyroidism patients. Following sampling, methimazole starting at 30 mg daily was given to hyperthyroidism patients, and high-dose intravenous methylprednisolone was given to ophthalmopathy patients. The libraries were constructed in a second round of multiplex PCR and then size-selected and purified. The libraries were sequenced on an Illumina HiSeq2000 using paired-end 100 bp reads. Raw data were processed with SOAPnuke, discarding reads with adapters, uncalled bases, mean Phred below 15, or no exact constant-primer or identifier match. High-quality paired reads were merged using COPE v1.2.5, and each unique nucleotide sequence was defined as a clonotype. MiTCR v1.1 was used to align clonotypes to the IMGT TRBV, TRBD and TRBJ reference segments. Analysis was restricted to V-J combinations with a frequency above 0.0001, which covered 98% to 99.2% of repertoires. The TCS score was defined as F50 (clonal expansion) divided by E x V (chaos), with BLOSUM62-based TCRdist calculated between CDR3 peptides within each V-J. Welch's t-statistics and random forest reduced 514 V-J features to 13, which were used in a naive Bayes classifier (R e1071). Sample size was not statistically predetermined, and investigators were not blinded to group allocation. TCR Vbeta CDR3 sequencing of 120 to 150 peripheral blood samples (approximately 44 ophthalmopathy, 75 hyperthyroidism and approximately 17 progressor patients) is reported in the paper.

Sequenced material: peripheral blood mononuclear cells (PBMCs), taken at new diagnosis, from a patient treated with antithyroid drugs. This sequence was found in a woman aged 25 to 45 with Graves disease. Donor details come from another sample of the same person, matched by shared clones.

The encoded CDR3 is CASRQTGFTEAFF. The nucleotides read TGTGCCAGCAGGCAAACAGGGTTTACTGAAGCTTTCTTT. The receptor chain draws on TRBV6-4 and TRBJ1-1, and perhaps TRBD1 as D gene, on 6 matching bases. Trimming costs V 6 bases and J 5 bases, and their ends lie 13 bases apart. From the germline V gene, CDR1 is MRHNA and CDR2 is SNTAGT. The CDR3 holds 13 amino acids from the cysteine to the phenylalanine. The only DNA kept is the CDR3, 39 bases in frame from the first base.